The rows below give T cell receptor beta chains drawn from one sample of a study of molecular identifiers for immune sequencing clone quantification. TCRdb re-called the PCR reads through MiXCR, storing one row per CDR3 protein. The sample shows about 500,000 distinct CDR3 sequences, about a fifth of them seen only once. What was sequenced was naive CD8+ T cells from blood, with Jurkat cell RNA spiked in. All receptors come from a human donor in good health. Some libraries in this study had Jurkat cell RNA spiked in. The CDR3 runs from the conserved cysteine through the conserved F or W. D genes are given only for firm matches. Size tells how often a clone was seen (once, few, many) or the class of an expanded clone, and some rows leave it out.

clone_size: NA; j_call: TRBJ1-5; d_call: TRBD1; v_call: TRBV2; cdr3_aa: CASSAETGGDQPQHF; cdr3_nt: TGTGCCAGCAGTGCTGAAACAGGGGGTGATCAGCCCCAGCATTTT
clone_size: many; j_call: TRBJ1-6; d_call: TRBD1; v_call: TRBV7-9; cdr3_aa: CASSLGQGDSPLHF; cdr3_nt: TGTGCCAGCAGCTTAGGACAGGGAGATTCACCCCTCCACTTT
clone_size: few; j_call: TRBJ2-7; d_call: TRBD2; v_call: TRBV6-5; cdr3_aa: CASSYSASGKEQYF; cdr3_nt: TGTGCCAGCAGTTACTCCGCTAGCGGGAAAGAGCAGTACTTC
clone_size: many; j_call: TRBJ2-7; d_call: TRBD2; v_call: TRBV5-1; cdr3_aa: CASSPGTSGRITYEQYF; cdr3_nt: TGCGCCAGCAGCCCCGGGACTAGCGGGAGGATTACTTACGAGCAGTACTTC
clone_size: many; j_call: TRBJ1-3; d_call: NA; v_call: TRBV3-1; cdr3_aa: CASSQDGQGSGNTIYF; cdr3_nt: TGTGCCAGCAGCCAAGATGGGCAAGGATCTGGAAACACCATATATTTT
clone_size: few; j_call: TRBJ2-1; d_call: NA; v_call: TRBV4-3; cdr3_aa: CASSPGVVYNEQFF; cdr3_nt: TGCGCCAGCAGCCCCGGGGTAGTCTACAATGAGCAGTTCTTC
clone_size: few; j_call: TRBJ2-7; d_call: TRBD1; v_call: TRBV20-1; cdr3_aa: CSADHPRDRADPGTPYEQYF; cdr3_nt: TGCAGTGCGGACCACCCAAGGGACAGAGCCGACCCGGGTACTCCATACGAGCAGTACTTC
clone_size: NA; j_call: TRBJ2-7; d_call: NA; v_call: TRBV5-1; cdr3_aa: CASSLYSTGPTSYEQYF; cdr3_nt: TGCGCCAGCAGCTTGTATAGTACGGGACCTACCTCCTACGAGCAGTACTTC
clone_size: many; j_call: TRBJ2-2; d_call: NA; v_call: TRBV5-4; cdr3_aa: CASSLGDSAGELFF; cdr3_nt: TGTGCCAGCAGCTTGGGCGATAGCGCCGGGGAGCTGTTTTTT
clone_size: few; j_call: TRBJ1-1; d_call: TRBD1; v_call: TRBV5-5; cdr3_aa: CASSLVSLQGGPNTEAFF; cdr3_nt: TGTGCCAGCAGCTTGGTTTCCCTCCAGGGGGGACCGAACACTGAAGCTTTCTTT
clone_size: NA; j_call: TRBJ2-1; d_call: TRBD1; v_call: TRBV4-3; cdr3_aa: CASSHLTQGSYNEQFF; cdr3_nt: TGCGCCAGCAGCCATCTCACACAGGGGAGTTACAATGAGCAGTTCTTC
clone_size: many; j_call: TRBJ2-3; d_call: TRBD1; v_call: TRBV7-2; cdr3_aa: CASSSGQRATDTQYF; cdr3_nt: TGTGCCAGCAGCTCGGGACAGAGAGCCACAGATACGCAGTATTTT
clone_size: many; j_call: TRBJ1-6; d_call: NA; v_call: TRBV27; cdr3_aa: CASSLTDSPLHF; cdr3_nt: TGTGCCAGCAGTCTCACGGATTCACCCCTCCACTTT
clone_size: few; j_call: TRBJ2-1; d_call: NA; v_call: TRBV7-2; cdr3_aa: CASSPDRTGVISGSLNEQFF; cdr3_nt: TGTGCCAGCAGCCCAGATAGGACAGGGGTGATTAGCGGGAGTCTCAATGAGCAGTTCTTC
clone_size: NA; j_call: TRBJ2-3; d_call: NA; v_call: TRBV5-3; cdr3_aa: CASSLLSGAWDTQYF; cdr3_nt: TGTGCCAGCAGCTTGCTGTCCGGGGCTTGGGATACGCAGTATTTT
clone_size: many; j_call: TRBJ2-3; d_call: TRBD1; v_call: TRBV7-9; cdr3_aa: CASSLAGQMSTDTQYF; cdr3_nt: TGTGCCAGCAGCTTAGCGGGACAGATGAGCACAGATACGCAGTATTTT
clone_size: NA; j_call: TRBJ1-1; d_call: NA; v_call: TRBV19; cdr3_aa: CASTLSQGPNTEAFF; cdr3_nt: TGTGCCAGTACCCTATCCCAGGGCCCGAACACTGAAGCTTTCTTT